The clone carrying this T cell receptor beta chain was recorded a few times. Its antigen is as yet unknown. The data are from a study of T cells in Graves' hyperthyroidism and ophthalmopathy. Regarding the study as a whole: Researchers report that a 13 V-J model separated ophthalmopathy from stable hyperthyroidism.

Amplification of TCR beta CDR3 regions used RNA as the template. Researchers ran a first-round RT-PCR on the TCR CDR3 using the HTBI primer set. TCRdb reanalysed the multiplex PCR reads using MiXCR and keeps one entry per CDR3 protein. The profile covers over 300,000 distinct CDR3 sequences, with roughly 14% appearing a single time and approximately 11% taken by the ten largest. The TCR comes from a woman aged 55-75 years with Graves' hyperthyroidism. The sample taken for sequencing was blood.

CDR3 region: CASSLEMGEQFF. As DNA, the CDR3 is TGCGCCAGCAGCTTGGAGATGGGGGAGCAGTTCTTC. The chain links TRBV5-1 to TRBJ2-1, with unresolved D. Germline V gene lookup returns CDR1 SGHRS and CDR2 YFSETQ. The CDR3 has 12 amino acids. V was shortened by 0 bases and J by 10 bases, with 8 bases between the two germline ends.